This T cell receptor (beta chain) originates from a study of blood T cell repertoires in COVID-19. Study in general: There were acute and convalescent COVID-19 samples, and they came from the United States, Italy and Spain.

The CDR3 spans 16 residues. Germline-derived CDR1 and CDR2 are LNHDA and SQIVND (reference sequence). V lost 3 bases and J lost 1; bases outside the gene matches: 5. Per the study methods: Amplification from reference gene primers served as the basis for estimated nucleated cell counts. Libraries were prepared by immunoSEQ multiplex PCR; TCRdb keeps only in-frame clonotypes and omits some of them. D and trimming come from the DNA, and the V and J calls and clone size come from that table. The sample contains 30,000 or so clones, just over 85% of which appear only once. Sequencing input: peripheral blood. V is TRBV19 and J is TRBJ1-5, with 8 bases matching TRBD1. This clonotype was sampled from a woman of 80 years or more with active or convalescent COVID-19. The CDR3 DNA sequence: TGTGCCAGTAGTATCTTAGACAGGGGCAGCAATCAGCCCCAGCATTTT. As protein: CASSILDRGSNQPQHF. Full variable domain (remainder filled in from reference TRBV19 and TRBJ1-5): DGGITQSPKYLFRKEGQNVTLSCEQNLNHDAMYWYRQDPGQGLRLIYYSQIVNDFQKGDIAEGYSVSREKKESFPLTVTSAQKNPTAFYLCASSILDRGSNQPQHFGDGTRLSIL.